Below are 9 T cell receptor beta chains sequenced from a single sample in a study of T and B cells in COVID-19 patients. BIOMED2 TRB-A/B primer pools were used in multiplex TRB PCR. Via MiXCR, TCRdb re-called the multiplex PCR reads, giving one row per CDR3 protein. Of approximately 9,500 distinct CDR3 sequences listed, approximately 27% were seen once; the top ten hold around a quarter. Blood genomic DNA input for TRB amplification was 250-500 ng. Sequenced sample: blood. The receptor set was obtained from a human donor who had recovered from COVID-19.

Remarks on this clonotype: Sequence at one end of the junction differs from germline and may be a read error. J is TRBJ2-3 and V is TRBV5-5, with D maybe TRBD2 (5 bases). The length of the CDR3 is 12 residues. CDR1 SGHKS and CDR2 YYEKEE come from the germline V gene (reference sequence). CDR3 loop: CASSHSGDTQYF. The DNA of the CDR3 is TGCGCCAGCAGCCACAGCGGTGATACGCAGTATTTT. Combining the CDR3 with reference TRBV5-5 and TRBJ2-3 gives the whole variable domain DAGVTQSPTHLIKTRGQQVTLRCSPISGHKSVSWYQQVLGQGPQFIFQYYEKEERGRGNFPDRFSARQFPNYSSELNVNALLLGDSALYLCASSHSGDTQYFGPGTRLTVL.

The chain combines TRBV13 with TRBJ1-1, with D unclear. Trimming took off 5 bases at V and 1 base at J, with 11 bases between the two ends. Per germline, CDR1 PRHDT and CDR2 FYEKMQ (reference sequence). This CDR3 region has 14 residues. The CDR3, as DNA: TGTGCCAGCAGCCCCTCGAACCCGAACACTGAAGCTTTCTTT. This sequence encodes CASSPSNPNTEAFF. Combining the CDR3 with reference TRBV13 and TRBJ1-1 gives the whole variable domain AAGVIQSPRHLIKEKRETATLKCYPIPRHDTVYWYQQGPGQDPQFLISFYEKMQSDKGSIPDRFSAQQFSDYHSELNMSSLELGDSALYFCASSPSNPNTEAFFGQGTRLTVV.

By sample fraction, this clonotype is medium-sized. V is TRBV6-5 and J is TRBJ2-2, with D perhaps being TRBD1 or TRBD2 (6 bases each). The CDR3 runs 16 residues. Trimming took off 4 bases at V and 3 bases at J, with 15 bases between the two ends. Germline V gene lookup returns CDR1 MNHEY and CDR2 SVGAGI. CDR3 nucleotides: TGTGCCAGCAGTTCCGAGGGGGGCGCGGACACCGGGGAGCTGTTTTTT. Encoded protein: CASSSEGGADTGELFF.

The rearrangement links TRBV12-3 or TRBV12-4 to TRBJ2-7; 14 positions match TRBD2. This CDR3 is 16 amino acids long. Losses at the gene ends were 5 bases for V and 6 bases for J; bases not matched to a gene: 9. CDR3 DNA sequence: TGTGCCAGCAGTACGAGCGGGACTAGCGGGAGAGGCGAGCAGTACTTC. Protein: CASSTSGTSGRGEQYF.

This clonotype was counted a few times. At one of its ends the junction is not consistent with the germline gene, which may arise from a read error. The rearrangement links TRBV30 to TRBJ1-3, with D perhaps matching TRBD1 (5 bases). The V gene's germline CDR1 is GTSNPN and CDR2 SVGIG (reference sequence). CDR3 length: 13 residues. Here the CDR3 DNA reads TGTGCCTGGAGCCAAGGGACTGGACACACCATATATTTT. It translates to CAWSQGTGHTIYF.

The CDR3, as DNA: TGCAGCGTTCAGGGACTAGCGGGGGCTAGCTCCTACAATGAGCAGTTCTTC. Translation: CSVQGLAGASSYNEQFF. The chain uses TRBV29-1 and TRBJ2-1; 14 bases match TRBD2. Germline assignment: CDR1 SQVTM and CDR2 ANQGSEA. V shed 5 bases and J 0 bases; nucleotides not matched to a gene: 6. There are 17 residues in the CDR3.

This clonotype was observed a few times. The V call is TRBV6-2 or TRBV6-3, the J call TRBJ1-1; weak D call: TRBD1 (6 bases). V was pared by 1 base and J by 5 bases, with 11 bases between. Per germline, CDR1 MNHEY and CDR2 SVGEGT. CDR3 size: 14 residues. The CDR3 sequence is CASSYLPGATEAFF. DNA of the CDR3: TGTGCCAGCAGTTACTTGCCGGGGGCGACTGAAGCTTTCTTT.

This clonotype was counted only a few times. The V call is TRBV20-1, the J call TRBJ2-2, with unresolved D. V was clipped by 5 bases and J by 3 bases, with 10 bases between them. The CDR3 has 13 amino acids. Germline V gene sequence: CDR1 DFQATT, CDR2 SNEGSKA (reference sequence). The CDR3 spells CSAAAADTGELFF. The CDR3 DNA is TGCAGTGCTGCGGCGGCAGACACCGGGGAGCTGTTTTTT.

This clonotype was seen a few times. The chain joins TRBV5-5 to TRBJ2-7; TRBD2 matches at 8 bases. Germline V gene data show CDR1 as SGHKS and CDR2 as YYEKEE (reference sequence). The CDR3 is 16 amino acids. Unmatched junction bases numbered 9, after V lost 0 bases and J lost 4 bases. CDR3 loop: CASSLGQTSDLYEQYF. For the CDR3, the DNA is TGTGCCAGCAGCTTGGGTCAGACTAGCGATCTTTACGAGCAGTACTTC.